This TCR beta chain was found in a study of CD8 T cells in Susac syndrome. Broader study findings: That the number of individuals in its TCR sequencing and HLA analysis was relatively small was acknowledged by the study.

This clonotype showed up just once. Its antigen is as yet unknown. CDR1 and CDR2 (germline): PRHDT, FYEKMQ (reference sequence). J was trimmed by 5 bases and V by 0 bases; bases with no gene match: 5. This CDR3 spans 15 amino acids. After extraction with the RNeasy kit, about 0.5 to 1 ug of the RNA was reverse transcribed using random hexamers. Multiplex immunoSEQ PCR targeted 54 Vbeta and 13 Jbeta TCR beta segments. Using its own MiXCR run on the immunoSEQ multiplex PCR reads, TCRdb lists one record per CDR3 protein. The profile shows about 300,000 distinct CDR3 sequences, 65% to 90% of them singletons. TEMRA cells were FACS-enriched and CD8+ and CD4+ T cells negatively isolated.

Sequencing used CD8+ T cells from PBMCs. The receptor was derived from a human donor with multiple sclerosis. This chain connects TRBV13 to TRBJ2-7; 9 bases line up with TRBD1. DNA of the CDR3: TGTGCCAGCAGCTTAGGCCCGGACAGGGGCCACGAGCAGTACTTC. Amino acids: CASSLGPDRGHEQYF. The variable domain in full, with the rest retrieved from reference TRBV13 and TRBJ2-7, is AAGVIQSPRHLIKEKRETATLKCYPIPRHDTVYWYQQGPGQDPQFLISFYEKMQSDKGSIPDRFSAQQFSDYHSELNMSSLELGDSALYFCASSLGPDRGHEQYFGPGTRLTVT.